Following are 24 T cell receptor beta chains from one sample sequenced in a study of human T cells and chemical hapten exposure. Time point defined: healthy volunteer bleed at 2 weeks. Extraction yielded total RNA from whole blood (unfractionated). Via MiXCR, TCRdb re-called the RACE reads, giving one row per CDR3 protein. Altogether tens of thousands of distinct CDR3 sequences are present, 3.5% to 4.5% being singletons, with the ten largest covering under 2%. The sequenced sample consisted of whole blood. These receptors were taken from a female donor in good health. Some clones in this sample may be carry-over from other donors' samples.

This clonotype was found many times. The rearrangement links TRBV13 to TRBJ2-7, with 9 bases fitting TRBD1. The CDR3 is 14 amino acids. Germline lookup yields CDR1 PRHDT and CDR2 FYEKMQ (reference sequence). V lost 5 bases, J lost 4 bases, and 6 bases stayed unmatched. The CDR3 sequence: CASSEQGAKYEQYF. In DNA, the CDR3 is TGTGCCAGCAGCGAACAGGGGGCGAAGTACGAGCAGTACTTC.

This clonotype was picked up many times. The rearrangement joins TRBV6-1 to TRBJ1-4, with TRBD1 matching over 9 bases. CDR1 and CDR2 from the germline V gene are MNHNS and SASEGT. There are 15 residues in the CDR3. V lost 4 bases, J lost 7 bases, and 7 bases stayed unmatched. DNA of the CDR3: TGTGCCAGCAGTGCTACAGGGGGCCAAGGTGAAAAACTGTTTTTT. It translates to CASSATGGQGEKLFF.

Many counts were recorded for this clonotype. This chain links TRBV11-2 with TRBJ2-7, with D unclear. The CDR3 is made up of 11 amino acids. Looked up from germline, CDR1 is SGHAT and CDR2 is FQNNGV. Trimming took 2 bases from V and 6 from J, leaving 5 bases between them. The CDR3 sequence: CASSLKVEQYF. In DNA form, the CDR3 reads TGTGCCAGCAGCTTAAAGGTCGAGCAGTACTTC.

This clonotype was seen a handful of times. The chain combines TRBV6-6 with TRBJ1-4; D might be TRBD1 (5 bases). The CDR3 runs to 13 residues. Germline CDR1 reads MNHNY; CDR2 reads SVGAGI (reference sequence). Trimming pared 2 bases from V and 5 bases from J, leaving 6 bases between. DNA for the CDR3: TGTGCCAGCAGTTACAGGGGAAATGAAAAACTGTTTTTT. Translated, it gives CASSYRGNEKLFF.

The chain joins TRBV5-1 to TRBJ2-1, with TRBD2 identical over 11 bases. V dropped 4 bases and J dropped 9; count of bases not matched to a gene: 3. Germline V gene data show CDR1 as SGHRS and CDR2 as YFSETQ. The CDR3 runs to 13 residues. CDR3: CASSVGLAGEQFF. In DNA, the CDR3 is TGCGCCAGCAGCGTCGGACTAGCGGGTGAGCAGTTCTTC.

The sample holds many counts of this clonotype. The rearrangement links TRBV5-1 to TRBJ2-3; D gene uncertain. Germline lookup yields CDR1 SGHRS and CDR2 YFSETQ. Trimming stripped 1 base from V and 0 bases from J, with 9 bases between. The CDR3 totals 15 residues. The CDR3 DNA is TGCGCCAGCAGCTTGTCCCCGACTAGCACAGATACGCAGTATTTT. It is translated as CASSLSPTSTDTQYF.

This clonotype has a count of ten or more. The chain uses TRBV12-3 or TRBV12-4 and TRBJ1-6, with 7 nucleotides matching TRBD1. J lost 6 bases, V lost 6 bases, and 8 bases had no gene match. The CDR3 totals 15 residues. The CDR3 reads CASRVTGSGNSPLHF. CDR3 nucleotides: TGTGCCAGCAGAGTGACAGGGTCAGGTAATTCACCCCTCCACTTT.

This clonotype was counted at least ten times. CDR3 nucleotides: TGTGCCAGCAGTTACGGACGGGAAGCTTTCTTT. It encodes CASSYGREAFF. This chain uses TRBV6-2 or TRBV6-3 with TRBJ1-1, with unresolved D. V lost 2 bases and J lost 8, with 6 bases in between. CDR3 length equals 11 residues. CDR1 MNHEY and CDR2 SVGEGT come from the germline V gene.

This clonotype was counted at least ten times. The chain recombines TRBV20-1 with TRBJ2-5; TRBD1 agrees at 7 bases. The CDR3 runs to 14 residues. The V gene's germline CDR1 is DFQATT and CDR2 SNEGSKA (reference sequence). The V and J ends lost 5 bases and 1 base, in that order; junction bases with no gene match: 7. In DNA, the CDR3 is TGCAGTGCTCCATCCGACAGGGCCCAAGAGACCCAGTACTTC. Translated, it gives CSAPSDRAQETQYF.

This clonotype was detected many times. Here the CDR3 reads CASAPELYQPQHF. Written as DNA, the CDR3 is TGTGCCAGCGCCCCCGAGTTATATCAGCCCCAGCATTTT. The chain employs TRBV6-2 or TRBV6-3 and TRBJ1-5; D not certain. The CDR3 runs 13 residues. Germline V gene sequence: CDR1 MNHEY, CDR2 SVGEGT. Trimming pared 8 bases from V and 5 bases from J, leaving 13 bases between.

This clonotype was found many times. The chain carries TRBV7-2 and TRBJ2-5; no definite D call. Trimming pared 2 bases from V and 5 bases from J, leaving 6 bases between. CDR3 size: 12 residues. Germline V gives CDR1 SGHTA, CDR2 FQGNSA. The CDR3, as DNA: TGTGCCAGCAGCTTATCGAGGGAGACCCAGTACTTC. This sequence encodes CASSLSRETQYF.

This clonotype was detected many times. The V gene is TRBV14, the J gene TRBJ1-1; D not certain. Trimming took off 1 base at V and 7 bases at J, with 4 bases between the two ends. The CDR3 consists of 11 residues. In germline, CDR1 is SGHDN, CDR2 FVKESK. The CDR3 DNA sequence: TGTGCCAGCAGCCAAGCCTTTGAAGCTTTCTTT. It codes for CASSQAFEAFF.

This clonotype was counted ten times or more. The rearrangement uses TRBV5-1 and TRBJ1-1; 7 positions match TRBD1. The CDR3 covers 15 residues. Germline CDR1 is SGHRS and CDR2 is YFSETQ. V was pared by 0 bases and J by 7 bases, with 9 bases of the junction left unmatched. Here the CDR3 reads CASSLGDRATSEAFF. The CDR3 DNA sequence: TGCGCCAGCAGCTTGGGAGACAGGGCGACAAGTGAAGCTTTCTTT. Using reference TRBV5-1 and TRBJ1-1 for the parts outside the CDR3, the full variable domain is KAGVTQTPRYLIKTRGQQVTLSCSPISGHRSVSWYQQTPGQGLQFLFEYFSETQRNKGNFPGRFSGRQFSNSRSEMNVSTLELGDSALYLCASSLGDRATSEAFFGQGTRLTVV.

The V gene is TRBV3-1, the J gene TRBJ1-1; D uncertain. V shed 4 bases and J shed 5 bases, with 17 bases lying between them. Germline values: CDR1 LGHDT, CDR2 YNNKEL (reference sequence). The CDR3 totals 15 residues. The CDR3 is CASSLVAGMGTEAFF. For the CDR3, the DNA is TGTGCCAGCAGCCTAGTCGCGGGGATGGGGACTGAAGCTTTCTTT.

A few counts support this clonotype. The gene calls are TRBV19 and TRBJ2-7; TRBD2 matches 8 bases. CDR1 is LNHDA, CDR2 SQIVND, per germline (reference sequence). With 2 bases clipped from V and 2 bases from J, the junction kept 5 bases outside the gene matches. The CDR3 sequence is 15 residues long. CDR3 sequence (DNA): TGTGCCAGTAGTATAAGCGGGGGCCAGACCTACGAGCAGTACTTC. Encoded protein: CASSISGGQTYEQYF.

This clonotype was observed at least ten times. V gene TRBV5-5 combines with J gene TRBJ2-1; D not certain. The germline gives CDR1 SGHKS, CDR2 YYEKEE (reference sequence). The CDR3 has 14 amino acids. V was pared by 4 bases and J by 5 bases, with 13 bases between. CDR3: CASSPRTVNNEQFF. The DNA of the CDR3 is TGTGCCAGCAGCCCCAGGACGGTGAACAATGAGCAGTTCTTC. The variable domain in full, with the rest retrieved from reference TRBV5-5 and TRBJ2-1, is DAGVTQSPTHLIKTRGQQVTLRCSPISGHKSVSWYQQVLGQGPQFIFQYYEKEERGRGNFPDRFSARQFPNYSSELNVNALLLGDSALYLCASSPRTVNNEQFFGPGTRLTVL.

This clonotype showed up many times. This chain links TRBV15 with TRBJ2-1, with no clear D. Germline V gene data show CDR1 as LNHNV and CDR2 as YYDKDF (reference sequence). V gave up 6 bases and J gave up 4 bases, with 16 bases separating them. The CDR3 consists of 15 residues. The CDR3 region is CATSVLDLRYNEQFF. The CDR3 DNA reads TGTGCCACCAGTGTCCTAGACCTTAGATACAATGAGCAGTTCTTC.

This clonotype appeared many times. The rearrangement uses TRBV20-1 and TRBJ1-1, with D tentatively TRBD1 (5 bases). Germline CDR1 is DFQATT and CDR2 is SNEGSKA (reference sequence). CDR3 length equals 14 residues. V shed 1 base and J shed 4 bases, with 13 bases lying between them. This chain's CDR3 is CSARVWEGTTEAFF. The CDR3, as DNA: TGCAGTGCTAGAGTGTGGGAGGGGACCACTGAAGCTTTCTTT.

V is TRBV18 and J is TRBJ2-4, with D hard to call. This CDR3 contains 15 residues. From germline, CDR1 is KGHSH and CDR2 LQKENI. The V end lost 0 bases, the J end lost 2 bases, and 8 bases lay between the germline ends. The CDR3 spells CASSPPLRSKNIQYF. The CDR3 nucleotides are TGTGCCAGCTCACCACCCCTTAGATCCAAAAACATTCAGTACTTC.

There are many counts of this clonotype. This chain connects TRBV7-3 to TRBJ2-1, with 14 bases fitting TRBD2. CDR3 length equals 17 residues. Germline V lookup: CDR1 SGHTA, CDR2 FQGTGA. The V gene end was trimmed by 5 bases and the J gene end by 5 bases; junction bases not matched to a gene: 8. CDR3 residues: CASSGLPGLAGDNEQFF. The CDR3 coding sequence is TGTGCCAGCAGCGGACTCCCGGGACTAGCGGGGGACAATGAGCAGTTCTTC.

This clonotype was counted only a few times. The chain couples TRBV28 to TRBJ1-2, with TRBD1 matching over 9 bases. Germline loops: CDR1 MDHEN, CDR2 SYDVKM. J gave up 6 bases and V 6 bases, and 5 bases lay outside the gene matches. This CDR3 region has 13 residues. In DNA form, the CDR3 reads TGTGCCAGCAGGGGGGACAGGGTGGATGGCTACACCTTC. This encodes CASRGDRVDGYTF.

The CDR3 spells CASSEWGSGTTYNEQFF. CDR3 sequence (DNA): TGTGCCAGCAGTGAATGGGGGTCCGGGACAACCTACAATGAGCAGTTCTTC. The chain recombines TRBV25-1 with TRBJ2-1, with D possibly matching TRBD1 (6 bases). The CDR3 runs 17 residues. The germline V gene has CDR1 MGHDK and CDR2 SYGVNS. Trimming shortened V by 1 base and J by 2 bases, and 15 bases separated the two germline ends. Based on the CDR3 plus reference TRBV25-1 and TRBJ2-1, the full variable domain is EADIYQTPRYLVIGTGKKITLECSQTMGHDKMYWYQQDPGMELHLIHYSYGVNSTEKGDLSSESTVSRIRTEHFPLTLESARPSHTSQYLCASSEWGSGTTYNEQFFGPGTRLTVL.

There are a few counts of this clonotype. The chain is built from TRBV7-8 and TRBJ1-1; TRBD1 might be the D (5 bases). The germline gives CDR1 SGHVS, CDR2 FQNEAQ. With 5 bases removed from V and 4 bases from J, the gap between germline ends came to 17 bases. CDR3 size: 15 residues. CDR3 loop: CASSQAGIQGTEAFF. In nucleotides, the CDR3 is TGTGCCAGCAGCCAGGCCGGGATCCAGGGCACTGAAGCTTTCTTT.

This clonotype has a count of ten or more. This chain joins TRBV12-3 or TRBV12-4 and TRBJ2-2; tentative D call: TRBD1 (5 bases). The CDR3 extends over 14 amino acids. V was pared by 3 bases and J by 0 bases, with 5 bases between. The CDR3 DNA reads TGTGCCAGCAGTTTGACAGCGAACACCGGGGAGCTGTTTTTT. Translation: CASSLTANTGELFF.